The rows below give T cell receptor beta chains drawn from one sample of a study of OX40 agonist ivuxolimab in advanced cancers. Generated by immunoSEQ multiplex PCR, the TCRdb table keeps only in-frame clones and is missing some. The table lists approximately 81,000 clones, about 86% of them singletons, with just under 1% in the top ten. The sequencing used CD4+ or CD8+ T cells sorted from blood, collected in a trial of the OX40 agonist ivuxolimab. All receptors come from an adult with an advanced solid tumor such as melanoma, head and neck, liver or kidney cancer. The CDR3 runs from the conserved cysteine through the conserved F or W. The order of the fields is CDR3 length, V gene, J gene, CDR3 protein.

>13|TRBV18|TRBJ1-2
CASSPGNRRGYTF
>13|TRBV2|TRBJ2-5
CASGWGSQETQYF
>15|TRBV5-5|TRBJ1-2
CASSVQRQGLGGYTF
>14|TRBV7-9|TRBJ2-5
CASSPQGGQETQYF
>16|TRBV10-3|TRBJ2-1
CATQESGGTFYNEQFF
>15|TRBV6-1|TRBJ2-3
CASSERGASTDTQYF
>16|TRBV7-3|TRBJ2-1
CASSPLAISSYNEQFF
>15|TRBV5-1|TRBJ2-3
CASSLSRQGEDTQYF
>14|TRBV4-2|TRBJ2-3
CASSQSGSTDTQYF
>14|TRBV13|TRBJ2-2
CASSLDRGTGELFF
>14|TRBV9|TRBJ2-7
CASSPGQGGYEQYF
>15|TRBV10-1|TRBJ2-3
CASSEGLAGTDTQYF
>14|TRBV19|TRBJ2-5
CASSTRTDKETQYF
>14|TRBV9|TRBJ1-2
CASSGDQAGYGYTF
>17|TRBV11-2|TRBJ2-1
CASSPSTGALTYNEQFF
>18|TRBV13|TRBJ2-6
CASSWRGQGSSGANVLTF
>14|TRBV18|TRBJ2-1
CASSPLASDNEQFF
>15|TRBV5-6|TRBJ2-3
CASSLIAGGTDTQYF
>15|TRBV4-1|TRBJ2-1
CASSQGQGAQDEQFF
>15|TRBV2|TRBJ2-2
CASSGVGGGTGELFF
>14|TRBV7-9|TRBJ1-1
CASSLGASNTEAFF
>14|TRBV15|TRBJ1-1
CATMKAGRVAEAFF
>13|TRBV10-3|TRBJ2-7
CAITPTGGYEQYF
>14|TRBV5-1|TRBJ1-3
CASSRGAERNTIYF
>15|TRBV6-6|TRBJ2-3
CASSPWWGVPDTQYF
>14|TRBV7-9|TRBJ1-1
CASVPRAGNTEAFF
>16|TRBV19|TRBJ1-1
CAGSWWTGQGNTEAFF
>13|TRBV7-2|TRBJ2-3
CASSFTKFDTQYF
>13|TRBV15|TRBJ2-4
CATSARGGDIQYF
>18|TRBV6-4|TRBJ1-2
CASSETLSPGQGLYGYTF
>18|TRBV5-1|TRBJ2-3
CASSLVLAGGLITDTQYF